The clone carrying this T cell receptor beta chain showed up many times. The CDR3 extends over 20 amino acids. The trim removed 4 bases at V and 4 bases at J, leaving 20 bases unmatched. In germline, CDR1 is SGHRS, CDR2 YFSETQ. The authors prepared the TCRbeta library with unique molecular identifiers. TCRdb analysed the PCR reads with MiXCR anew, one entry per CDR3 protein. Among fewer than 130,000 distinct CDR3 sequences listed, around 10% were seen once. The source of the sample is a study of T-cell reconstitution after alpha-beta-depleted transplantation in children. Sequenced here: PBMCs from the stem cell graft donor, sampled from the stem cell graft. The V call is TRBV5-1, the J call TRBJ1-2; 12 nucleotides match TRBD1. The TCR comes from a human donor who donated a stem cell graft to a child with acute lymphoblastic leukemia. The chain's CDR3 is CASSPPTGTGGAWAFYGYTF. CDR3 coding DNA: TGCGCCAGCAGCCCACCCACCGGGACAGGGGGCGCGTGGGCTTTCTATGGCTACACCTTC.